The present TCR beta chain was sequenced within a study of cytomegalovirus exposure and HLA in healthy donors. A multiplex PCR was run with 60 Vbeta primers and 13 Jbeta primers. Repertoires were generated with immunoSEQ multiplex PCR, while TCRdb's copy carries only in-frame clones and drops some. Of roughly 130,000 clones listed, about three quarters are singletons. CDR3 length: 15 residues. The germline V gene encodes CDR1 SGDLS and CDR2 YYNGEE. In the case of this clone: The junction departs from the called germline gene at one end, perhaps through a read error.

This TCR derives from a man aged 40-55 years in good health and CMV-seronegative. The rearrangement uses TRBV9 and TRBJ2-5; TRBD2 is a possible D gene (5 bases). Sequencing input: PBMCs. The CDR3 sequence is CASSVGQLAQEAQYF. The DNA for the CDR3 is TGTGCCAGCAGCGTAGGGCAGCTAGCCCAAGAGGCCCAGTACTTC.